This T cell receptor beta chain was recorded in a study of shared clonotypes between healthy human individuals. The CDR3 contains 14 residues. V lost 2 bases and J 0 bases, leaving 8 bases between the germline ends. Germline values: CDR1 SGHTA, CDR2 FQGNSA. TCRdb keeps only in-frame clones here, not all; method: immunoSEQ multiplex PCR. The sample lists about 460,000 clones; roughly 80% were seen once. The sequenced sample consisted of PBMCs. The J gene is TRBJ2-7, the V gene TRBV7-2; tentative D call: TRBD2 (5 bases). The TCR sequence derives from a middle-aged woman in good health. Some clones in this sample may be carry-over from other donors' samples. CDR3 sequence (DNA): TGTGCCAGCAGCTTAAGCGCGGGCTCCTACGAGCAGTACTTC. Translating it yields CASSLSAGSYEQYF. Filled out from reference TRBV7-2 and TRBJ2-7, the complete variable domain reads GAGVSQSPSNKVTEKGKDVELRCDPISGHTALYWYRQSLGQGLEFLIYFQGNSAPDKSGLPSDRFSAERTGGSVSTLTIQRTQQEDSAVYLCASSLSAGSYEQYFGPGTRLTVT.